This is a list of T cell receptor beta chains from one sample in a study of cytotoxic CD8 clonotypes in ibrutinib-treated CLL. The method was immunoSEQ multiplex PCR; TCRdb's version includes in-frame clones alone and lacks a portion of them. The data show approximately 120,000 clones, 58% seen once. The sample in question was PBMCs, obtained after 24 months of ibrutinib treatment. The receptors were sampled from a human donor with chronic lymphocytic leukemia. Both conserved end residues are part of each CDR3. A D gene is named only where the DNA matches it firmly. Where a row states a size, it is once, few, many or the class of an expanded clone; other rows omit it.

TRBJ2-1,-,TRBD1,TRBV25-1,CASSDGTGGFDEQFF,TGTGCCAGCAGTGATGGAACAGGGGGATTTGATGAGCAGTTCTTC
TRBJ1-1,-,-,TRBV2,CASTVVRGDTEAFF,TGTGCCAGCACCGTCGTCAGGGGTGACACTGAAGCTTTCTTT
TRBJ2-1,-,-,TRBV7-7,CASSLGRPGNEQFF,TGTGCTAGCAGCTTAGGCAGGCCAGGCAATGAGCAGTTCTTC
TRBJ1-1,few,-,TRBV7-9,CASSLRQTEAFF,TGTGCCAGCAGCCTCCGACAGACTGAAGCTTTCTTT
TRBJ2-3,-,TRBD2,TRBV19,CASSPLAGITDTQYF,TGTGCCAGTAGTCCGCTAGCGGGGATCACAGATACGCAGTATTTT
TRBJ2-5,-,TRBD2,TRBV11-2,CASSSRGGQETQYF,TGTGCCAGCAGCTCCCGGGGGGGCCAAGAGACCCAGTACTTC
TRBJ1-1,few,-,TRBV2,CASSELGVRNTEAFF,TGTGCCAGCAGTGAATTGGGCGTCAGGAACACTGAAGCTTTCTTT
TRBJ2-2,-,-,TRBV4-3,CASSQALAGTGELFF,TGCGCCAGCAGCCAAGCTCTCGCTGGGACCGGGGAGCTGTTTTTT
TRBJ2-7,few,-,TRBV27,CASTHHSYEQYF,TGTGCCAGCACCCACCATTCCTACGAGCAGTACTTC
TRBJ1-1,-,-,TRBV4-3,CASSQDREFEAFF,TGCGCCAGCAGCCAAGATCGAGAGTTTGAAGCTTTCTTT
TRBJ1-6,-,-,TRBV10-2,CASQKRGEGNSPLHF,TGCGCCAGCCAGAAGAGGGGCGAGGGTAATTCACCCCTCCACTTT
TRBJ1-6,few,-,TRBV7-9,CASSFGAGSPLHF,TGTGCCAGCAGCTTTGGGGCGGGCTCACCCCTCCACTTT
TRBJ2-3,-,TRBD1,TRBV11-3,CASSKQGLGTDTQYF,TGTGCCAGCAGTAAACAGGGGTTGGGCACAGATACGCAGTATTTT
TRBJ2-3,once,-,TRBV5-6,CASSFRQTTDTQYF,TGTGCCAGCAGCTTTAGACAGACCACAGATACGCAGTATTTT
TRBJ2-1,-,TRBD2,TRBV30,CAWSVTGGPGEQFF,TGTGCCTGGAGTGTGACGGGGGGGCCCGGTGAGCAGTTCTTC
TRBJ1-2,few,TRBD1,TRBV7-2,CASSRDRGSRGYTF,TGTGCCAGCAGCCGTGACAGGGGTTCGAGGGGCTACACCTTC
TRBJ2-7,-,TRBD1,TRBV5-4,CASSFKQGVPYEQYF,TGTGCCAGCAGCTTCAAACAGGGGGTCCCCTACGAGCAGTACTTC
TRBJ1-6,-,-,TRBV5-1,CASSRDLGGNSPLHF,TGCGCCAGCAGCCGGGACTTAGGGGGTAATTCACCCCTCCACTTT
TRBJ2-5,-,TRBD1,TRBV7-2,CASSFFYRGAQETQYF,TGTGCCAGCAGCTTCTTTTACAGGGGAGCCCAAGAGACCCAGTACTTC
TRBJ2-3,few,TRBD2,TRBV2,CASSERSGGADTQYF,TGTGCCAGCAGTGAGAGGAGCGGGGGGGCAGATACGCAGTATTTT
TRBJ1-5,-,-,TRBV29-1,CSVAGINQPQHF,TGCAGCGTTGCGGGGATAAATCAGCCCCAGCATTTT
TRBJ1-2,-,TRBD1,TRBV7-3,CASSLGQGSYGYTF,TGTGCCAGCAGCTTAGGACAGGGTAGCTATGGCTACACCTTC
TRBJ1-1,-,-,TRBV6-5,CASSSWDTEAFF,TGTGCCAGCAGTTCGTGGGACACTGAAGCTTTCTTT
TRBJ2-5,-,TRBD2,TRBV11-2,CASSPGGLQETQYF,TGTGCCAGCAGCCCGGGGGGGCTCCAAGAGACCCAGTACTTC
TRBJ1-1,-,-,TRBV28,CASSYDSAGKGSQAFF,TGTGCCAGCAGTTACGACTCCGCTGGGAAGGGATCTCAAGCTTTCTTT
TRBJ1-4,-,-,TRBV4-1,CASSIISNEKLFF,TGCGCCAGCAGCATAATTTCTAATGAAAAACTGTTTTTT
TRBJ2-7,-,-,TRBV9,CASSVAPSNNYEQYF,TGTGCCAGCAGCGTAGCTCCATCTAATAACTACGAGCAGTACTTC
TRBJ1-1,-,TRBD1,TRBV14,CASSRDGTGGNTEAFF,TGTGCCAGCAGCCGAGATGGGACAGGAGGGAACACTGAAGCTTTCTTT
TRBJ1-1,few,-,TRBV6-4,CASKYIGTANTEAFF,TGTGCCAGCAAGTATATCGGAACAGCGAACACTGAAGCTTTCTTT
TRBJ2-1,many,-,TRBV19,CASSIRTVTNEQFF,TGTGCCAGTAGTATCCGGACGGTGACCAATGAGCAGTTCTTC
TRBJ1-4,few,-,TRBV2,CASSSRQTKGEKLFF,TGTGCCAGCAGTTCCCGACAGACAAAGGGTGAAAAACTGTTTTTT
TRBJ1-1,-,TRBD1,TRBV30,CAWAHRGRTEAFF,TGTGCCTGGGCACACAGGGGTCGCACTGAAGCTTTCTTT
TRBJ1-1,-,-,TRBV2,CASTREGLIAFF,TGTGCCAGTACGAGGGAGGGTTTGATAGCTTTCTTT
TRBJ2-1,few,TRBD2,TRBV6-6,CASSLLAGAYNEQFF,TGTGCCAGCAGTTTACTAGCGGGCGCCTACAATGAGCAGTTCTTC
TRBJ2-7,-,-,TRBV5-1,CASSSRDSKYEQYF,TGCGCCAGCAGCTCCCGGGACTCTAAATACGAGCAGTACTTC
TRBJ2-2,-,TRBD2,TRBV6-4,CASSESGGATGELFF,TGTGCCAGCAGTGAGAGCGGGGGGGCCACCGGGGAGCTGTTTTTT
TRBJ1-1,few,-,TRBV20-1,CSAKEAFF,TGCAGTGCTAAAGAAGCTTTCTTT
TRBJ2-7,few,-,TRBV6-4,CASSRIREQPAIYEQYF,TGTGCCAGCAGTAGAATTAGGGAACAACCGGCGATCTACGAGCAGTACTTC
TRBJ1-1,few,-,TRBV2,CASMAYRNTEAFF,TGTGCCAGCATGGCTTACAGGAACACTGAAGCTTTCTTT
TRBJ2-6,-,-,TRBV19,CASSSGAPSGANVLTF,TGTGCCAGTAGTTCCGGGGCTCCCTCTGGGGCCAACGTCCTGACTTTC
TRBJ2-7,-,-,TRBV7-8,CASSLGERGPSYEQYF,TGTGCCAGCAGCCTAGGGGAAAGGGGACCTTCCTACGAGCAGTACTTC
TRBJ1-4,many,-,TRBV11-2,CASSLGYGVDEKLFF,TGTGCCAGCAGCTTAGGATATGGGGTGGATGAAAAACTGTTTTTT
TRBJ1-1,-,-,TRBV9,CASSVEIGKNTEAFF,TGTGCCAGCAGCGTAGAAATAGGGAAGAACACTGAAGCTTTCTTT
TRBJ1-1,few,TRBD1,TRBV7-3,CASSPGQVMNTEAFF,TGTGCCAGCAGCCCAGGACAGGTCATGAACACTGAAGCTTTCTTT
TRBJ2-1,-,TRBD1,TRBV11-1,CASSPGQGNEQFF,TGTGCCAGCAGCCCAGGACAGGGGAATGAGCAGTTCTTC
TRBJ1-2,-,-,TRBV29-1,CSVRTLNYGYTF,TGCAGCGTTCGGACACTTAACTATGGCTACACCTTC